The 30 T cell receptor beta chains below were found in one sample sequenced in a study of cytomegalovirus exposure and HLA in healthy donors. 13 Jbeta primers and 60 Vbeta primers were used for the PCR. This table comes from immunoSEQ multiplex PCR, and its TCRdb copy is limited to in-frame clones, with some not included. The table has about 160,000 clones, approximately 76% seen once. Specimen: PBMCs. These receptors were taken from a man aged 55 to 70 in good health and CMV-seronegative.

To note about this clone: At one of its ends the junction is not consistent with the germline gene, which may arise from a read error. At the DNA level, this CDR3 is encoded by other sequences in the same sample as well. The chain couples TRBV9 to TRBJ1-1, with 10 bases that match TRBD1. Germline CDR1 SGDLS, CDR2 YYNGEE. The CDR3 spans 15 residues. The CDR3 DNA follows: TGTGCCAGCAGCAGGACAGGGGGAGTGAACACCGAAGCTTTCTTT. Translation gives CASSRTGGVNTEAFF.

A word on this clone: The sample holds other DNA sequences that translate to the same CDR3. The chain joins TRBV5-1 to TRBJ1-2; D is perhaps TRBD1 (5 bases). Per the germline V gene, CDR1 is SGHRS and CDR2 is YFSETQ. The CDR3 contains 12 residues. Trimming took 2 bases from V and 5 from J, leaving 7 bases between them. This CDR3 is CASSFSGYGYTF. DNA for the CDR3: TGCGCCAGCAGCTTCTCAGGGTATGGCTACACCTTC. Drawing the rest from reference TRBV5-1 and TRBJ1-2, the complete variable domain is KAGVTQTPRYLIKTRGQQVTLSCSPISGHRSVSWYQQTPGQGLQFLFEYFSETQRNKGNFPGRFSGRQFSNSRSEMNVSTLELGDSALYLCASSFSGYGYTFGSGTRLTVV.

This clone was counted a single time. The rearrangement joins TRBV19 to TRBJ1-5; 8 nucleotides agree with TRBD1. In germline, CDR1 is LNHDA, CDR2 SQIVND (reference sequence). V lost 7 bases, J lost 5 bases, and 4 bases stayed unmatched. The CDR3 runs 13 residues. CDR3 protein: CASTGQGHQPQHF. Here the CDR3 DNA reads TGTGCCAGTACAGGACAGGGACATCAGCCCCAGCATTTT.

The chain uses TRBV21-1 and TRBJ2-3; TRBD1 is the table's D call, not checked against the DNA. TRBV21-1 is a pseudogene locus. The CDR3 loop spans 16 amino acids. The CDR3 nucleotides read TGTGCCAGCAGCAATGAACAGGGGGACCCCACAGATACGCAGTATTTT. It specifies CASSNEQGDPTDTQYF.

V usage is TRBV30 and J usage is TRBJ2-7; D perhaps matches TRBD1 (5 bases). V lost 1 base to trimming and J lost 3 bases, with 10 bases between them. CDR1 and CDR2 (germline): GTSNPN, SVGIG (reference sequence). This CDR3 comprises 13 residues. The CDR3 here is CAWSGTGVYEQYF. CDR3 nucleotide sequence: TGTGCCTGGAGTGGTACAGGAGTCTACGAGCAGTACTTC.

CDR3 coding DNA: TGCGCCAGCAGCTTGGGACAGACTCAAGAGACCCAGTACTTC. This codes for CASSLGQTQETQYF. This chain connects TRBV5-1 to TRBJ2-5; perhaps TRBD1 as D (5 bases). The V end lost 0 bases, the J end lost 2 bases, and 8 bases lay between the germline ends. This CDR3 is 14 amino acids long. The germline CDR1 and CDR2 sequences are SGHRS and YFSETQ.

The V call is TRBV7-2, the J call TRBJ2-7, with D possibly being TRBD2 (5 bases). Deletions cut 1 base from V and 3 bases from J, with 10 bases between. Germline V lookup: CDR1 SGHTA, CDR2 FQGNSA. CDR3 length: 14 amino acids. The CDR3 coding sequence is TGTGCCAGCAGCTTAGGGACGGGGAACTACGAGCAGTACTTC. Protein: CASSLGTGNYEQYF.

This chain links TRBV5-5 with TRBJ2-7, with D perhaps matching TRBD2 (6 bases). The V gene lost 3 bases and the J gene lost 0 bases, with 13 bases spanning the gap. The CDR3 sequence is 15 residues long. Germline assignment: CDR1 SGHKS and CDR2 YYEKEE (reference sequence). The CDR3 nucleotides are TGTGCCAGCAGCTCCGCCGGGGGAAGCTCCTACGAGCAGTACTTC. It translates to CASSSAGGSSYEQYF.

The gene calls are TRBV7-9 and TRBJ2-7; 7 bases fit TRBD1. Germline CDR1 and CDR2: SEHNR and FQNEAQ (reference sequence). The CDR3 consists of 15 residues. V dropped 2 bases and J dropped 1; count of bases not matched to a gene: 5. CDR3 in DNA: TGTGCCAGCAGCTTATGGACAGGAGCTTCCTACGAGCAGTACTTC. Translated: CASSLWTGASYEQYF.

The chain recombines TRBV28 with TRBJ1-5; 8 positions agree with TRBD1. The germline CDR1 and CDR2 sequences are MDHEN and SYDVKM. The CDR3 runs 15 residues. Trimming at V came to 5 bases and at J to 4 bases, leaving 7 bases not matched to a gene. In DNA form, the CDR3 reads TGTGCCAGCAGTATTCCACAGGGGGGAAATCAGCCCCAGCATTTT. Translated, it gives CASSIPQGGNQPQHF.

This chain links TRBV28 with TRBJ1-1; D remains ambiguous. The germline V gene has CDR1 MDHEN and CDR2 SYDVKM. This CDR3 comprises 15 residues. Trimming left V 5 bases short and J 5 bases short, with 18 bases between. The CDR3 bases are TGTGCCAGCAGTCCTAAAAGCTGGGCTGGAACTGAAGCTTTCTTT. As protein: CASSPKSWAGTEAFF.

The chain has TRBV9 and TRBJ1-1; TRBD1 might be the D (6 bases). The CDR3 runs to 14 residues. The V gene's germline CDR1 is SGDLS and CDR2 YYNGEE. V gave up 0 bases and J gave up 5 bases, with 11 bases separating them. The chain's CDR3 is CASSVAYRETEAFF. CDR3 DNA: TGTGCCAGCAGCGTAGCCTACAGGGAAACTGAAGCTTTCTTT.

This clone has a handful of counts. The chain combines TRBV5-1 with TRBJ1-2, with 10 bases fitting TRBD1. Germline loops: CDR1 SGHRS, CDR2 YFSETQ. The length of the CDR3 is 16 residues. The junction had 8 bases not matched to a gene; V was cut back by 5 bases and J by 1 base. DNA of the CDR3: TGCGCCAGCAGTCAGACAGGGGGCAACTATAACTATGGCTACACCTTC. Its translation is CASSQTGGNYNYGYTF.

The chain combines TRBV2 with TRBJ1-2, with 8 bases aligning to TRBD1. CDR1 is SNHLY and CDR2 is FYNNEI in the germline V gene. The CDR3 length is 15 residues. Germline trimming cut 6 bases from V and 1 base from J; bases unmatched to any gene: 7. The CDR3 here is CASSVEQGVNYGYTF. The CDR3 DNA reads TGTGCCAGCAGCGTTGAACAGGGGGTTAACTATGGCTACACCTTC.

The CDR3 loop is CASSPGGHQETQYF. The CDR3 region has the DNA TGTGCCAGCAGCCCGGGGGGCCATCAAGAGACCCAGTACTTC. The chain recombines TRBV7-3 with TRBJ2-5; maybe TRBD2 (7 bases). This CDR3 spans 14 amino acids. CDR1 and CDR2 from the germline V gene are SGHTA and FQGTGA. Trimming removed 5 bases from V and 2 bases from J, with 12 bases in between.

This chain connects TRBV7-2 to TRBJ2-5; the D gene is possibly TRBD1 (6 bases). This CDR3 is 14 amino acids long. CDR1 is SGHTA, CDR2 FQGNSA, per germline. Trimming left V 0 bases short and J 2 bases short, with 7 bases between. The CDR3 DNA is TGTGCCAGCAGCTTAGCGGGGGCGCAAGAGACCCAGTACTTC. Translating gives CASSLAGAQETQYF.

This clone was seen more than once but under ten times. The chain is built from TRBV7-9 and TRBJ2-5, with 7 bases that match TRBD2. The CDR3 consists of 13 residues. Germline CDR1 is SEHNR and CDR2 is FQNEAQ (reference sequence). The V segment lost 3 bases and the J segment 5 bases; nucleotides outside the gene matches: 3. The CDR3: CASSFIAGETQYF. Written as DNA, the CDR3 is TGTGCCAGCAGCTTCATAGCGGGCGAGACCCAGTACTTC. Full variable domain (outside the CDR3, taken from reference TRBV7-9 and TRBJ2-5): DTGVSQNPRHKITKRGQNVTFRCDPISEHNRLYWYRQTLGQGPEFLTYFQNEAQLEKSRLLSDRFSAERPKGSFSTLEIQRTEQGDSAMYLCASSFIAGETQYFGPGTRLLVL.

A few counts support this clone. The chain joins TRBV27 to TRBJ1-1; D is uncertain. With 4 bases removed from V and 4 bases from J, the gap between germline ends came to 13 bases. Germline V gene lookup returns CDR1 MNHEY and CDR2 SMNVEV (reference sequence). The CDR3 sequence is 14 residues long. The CDR3 nucleotides read TGTGCCAGCAGTTCCCCCGGACTGGGCACTGAAGCTTTCTTT. This gives the protein CASSSPGLGTEAFF.

The J gene is TRBJ2-3, the V gene TRBV7-9, with D maybe TRBD2 (6 bases). Trimming removed 5 bases at V and 4 bases at J, with 19 bases between. This CDR3 contains 16 residues. Germline V lookup: CDR1 SEHNR, CDR2 FQNEAQ (reference sequence). Here the CDR3 DNA reads TGTGCCAGCAGCACATCCTCCCGGTGGGGGGCAGATACGCAGTATTTT. Translating it yields CASSTSSRWGADTQYF. The entire variable domain, with the rest obtained from reference TRBV7-9 and TRBJ2-3, is as follows: DTGVSQNPRHKITKRGQNVTFRCDPISEHNRLYWYRQTLGQGPEFLTYFQNEAQLEKSRLLSDRFSAERPKGSFSTLEIQRTEQGDSAMYLCASSTSSRWGADTQYFGPGTRLTVL.

This chain uses TRBV6-5 with TRBJ2-7, with 9 bases that match TRBD1. V gave up 0 bases and J gave up 2 bases; unmatched junction bases: 5. The CDR3 contains 16 residues. Per the germline V gene, CDR1 is MNHEY and CDR2 is SVGAGI. This CDR3 reads CASSYSRGQGAYEQYF. The CDR3 DNA reads as TGTGCCAGCAGTTACTCGAGGGGACAGGGTGCCTACGAGCAGTACTTC.

This clone was counted once. CDR3 protein: CASSISGNTEAFF. For the CDR3, the DNA is TGTGCCAGTAGTATTTCAGGGAACACTGAAGCTTTCTTT. V is TRBV19 and J is TRBJ1-1; D gene uncertain. Germline CDR1 reads LNHDA; CDR2 reads SQIVND (reference sequence). CDR3 length: 13 residues. V shed 3 bases and J shed 1 base, with 6 bases lying between them.

V usage is TRBV27 and J usage is TRBJ2-7; 12 bases fit TRBD2. Trimming at V came to 6 bases and at J to 3 bases, leaving 3 bases not matched to a gene. Germline V gene lookup returns CDR1 MNHEY and CDR2 SMNVEV (reference sequence). There are 14 residues in the CDR3. CDR3 region: CASRLAGGDYEQYF. The CDR3 region has the DNA TGTGCCAGCAGGCTAGCGGGAGGGGACTACGAGCAGTACTTC.

A single count supports this clone. This chain links TRBV29-1 with TRBJ1-3; 8 bases align to TRBD1. V shed 2 bases and J 0 bases; nucleotides not matched to a gene: 12. Per the germline V gene, CDR1 is SQVTM and CDR2 is ANQGSEA. This CDR3 has 18 amino acids. The CDR3 coding sequence is TGCAGCGTTGAACTGGCCCCGGGACAGGTCCTCTCTGGAAACACCATATATTTT. As protein: CSVELAPGQVLSGNTIYF.

The V and J genes are TRBV6-5 and TRBJ1-4; 8 bases line up with TRBD1. The CDR3 totals 15 residues. V shed 2 bases and J 4 bases; nucleotides not matched to a gene: 3. Germline CDR1 MNHEY, CDR2 SVGAGI. The CDR3 is CASSYQGAGNEKLFF. CDR3 nucleotide sequence: TGTGCCAGCAGTTACCAGGGGGCGGGTAATGAAAAACTGTTTTTT.

The genes are TRBV10-3 and TRBJ2-7; unclear D gene. The CDR3 is made up of 11 amino acids. Germline assignment: CDR1 ENHRY and CDR2 SYGVKD. V lost 6 bases, J lost 3 bases, and 6 bases lay in between. In nucleotides, the CDR3 is TGTGCCATCAGGGAGCGCTACGAGCAGTACTTC. Protein: CAIRERYEQYF.

This clone was seen only a few times. The V call is TRBV7-9, the J call TRBJ2-3; 7 positions match TRBD2. CDR3 length: 15 residues. The germline V gene encodes CDR1 SEHNR and CDR2 FQNEAQ (reference sequence). With V trimmed by 2 bases and J by 4 bases, 6 bases remained unmatched. This CDR3 reads CASSLTGLGADTQYF. The CDR3 DNA is TGTGCCAGCAGCTTAACCGGACTAGGCGCAGATACGCAGTATTTT.

The V gene is TRBV29-1, the J gene TRBJ2-3, with TRBD1 as a possible D gene (6 bases). Trimming took 4 bases from V and 0 from J, leaving 14 bases between them. Germline V lookup: CDR1 SQVTM, CDR2 ANQGSEA. This CDR3 contains 15 residues. CDR3: CSVGPGQTSTDTQYF. Written as DNA, the CDR3 is TGCAGCGTTGGACCCGGACAGACTAGCACAGATACGCAGTATTTT.

The J gene is TRBJ2-6, the V gene TRBV13; perhaps TRBD2 as D (7 bases). The CDR3 has 16 amino acids. Trimming stripped 7 bases from V and 2 bases from J, with 15 bases between. Germline V gives CDR1 PRHDT, CDR2 FYEKMQ (reference sequence). This chain's CDR3 is CASTKRRGPGANVLTF. CDR3 DNA: TGTGCCAGCACCAAACGGCGGGGGCCTGGGGCCAACGTCCTGACTTTC.

This sequence joins TRBV21-1 and TRBJ2-7; the D call in the table, TRBD2, was not verified against the DNA. TRBV21-1 is given as a pseudogene. This CDR3 spans 15 amino acids. The CDR3, as DNA: TGTGCCAGCAGCAAAGAGGGCGGGAGGTCCTACGAGCAGTACTTC. It is translated as CASSKEGGRSYEQYF.

This clone was observed a single time. Other DNA sequences from this sample encode an identical CDR3 as well. This rearrangement joins TRBV27 to TRBJ2-7; 7 bases align to TRBD1. Germline CDR1 reads MNHEY; CDR2 reads SMNVEV (reference sequence). The CDR3 covers 16 residues. J was trimmed by 2 bases and V by 0 bases; bases with no gene match: 7. The CDR3 reads CASSLSSGGPPYEQYF. As DNA, the CDR3 is TGTGCCAGCAGTTTATCTTCAGGGGGACCGCCCTACGAGCAGTACTTC.